A selection of T cell receptor beta chains follows, all from one sample in a study of control samples from healthy donors and cancer patients. Measured with immunoSEQ multiplex PCR; TCRdb has only the in-frame clones, and not every one. The sample shows 25,000 to 35,000 clones, approximately 87% of them seen only once. The specimen was PBMCs. All receptors come from a middle-aged woman with lung cancer. The CDR3 runs from the conserved cysteine through the conserved F or W. The order of the fields is D gene, clone size, J gene, V gene, CDR3 DNA, CDR3 protein. The D gene is left open where the match is weak. Some rows mark clone size as missing; the rest say once, few, many or name a class of expanded clone.

d_call: TRBD1
clone_size: NA
j_call: TRBJ2-4
v_call: TRBV5-5
cdr3_nt: TGTGCCAGTTCAGGGGGCGAAAACATTCAGTACTTC
cdr3_aa: CASSGGENIQYF

d_call: TRBD1
clone_size: NA
j_call: TRBJ1-2
v_call: TRBV5-1
cdr3_nt: TGCGCCAGCAGCTGGACACAGGGGGCGGATGGCTACACCTTC
cdr3_aa: CASSWTQGADGYTF

d_call: NA
clone_size: NA
j_call: TRBJ2-7
v_call: TRBV27
cdr3_nt: TGTGCCAGCAGTTTATCCCCCTCATACGAGCAGTACTTC
cdr3_aa: CASSLSPSYEQYF

d_call: NA
clone_size: NA
j_call: TRBJ1-1
v_call: TRBV4-3
cdr3_nt: TGCGCCAGCAGCCAAGAAGGGAGACACCCGAACACTGAAGCTTTCTTT
cdr3_aa: CASSQEGRHPNTEAFF

d_call: TRBD2
clone_size: NA
j_call: TRBJ2-7
v_call: TRBV5-1
cdr3_nt: TGCGCCAGCAGCAAAGGGACTAGCGGGACCTACGAGCAGTACTTC
cdr3_aa: CASSKGTSGTYEQYF

d_call: NA
clone_size: NA
j_call: TRBJ2-1
v_call: TRBV9
cdr3_nt: TGTGCCAGCAGCATTGGTCGGTCGAGCTCCTACAATGAGCAGTTCTTC
cdr3_aa: CASSIGRSSSYNEQFF

d_call: NA
clone_size: once
j_call: TRBJ2-7
v_call: TRBV19
cdr3_nt: TGTGCCAGTAGTATGAGTCGGCGTCCCTCCTACGAGCAGTACTTC
cdr3_aa: CASSMSRRPSYEQYF

d_call: NA
clone_size: NA
j_call: TRBJ2-5
v_call: TRBV12-5
cdr3_nt: TGTGCTAGTGGTTTTGGACTCCAAGAGACCCAGTACTTC
cdr3_aa: CASGFGLQETQYF

d_call: TRBD1
clone_size: NA
j_call: TRBJ1-4
v_call: TRBV11-2
cdr3_nt: TGTGCCAGCAGCCCGACAGGGGGGACTAATGAAAAACTGTTTTTT
cdr3_aa: CASSPTGGTNEKLFF

d_call: TRBD1
clone_size: once
j_call: TRBJ1-5
v_call: TRBV6-5
cdr3_nt: TGTGCCAGCAGAACGACAGGGCACAATCAGCCCCAGCATTTT
cdr3_aa: CASRTTGHNQPQHF

d_call: TRBD1
clone_size: once
j_call: TRBJ1-3
v_call: TRBV7-3
cdr3_nt: TGTGCCAGCAGCCCAGGGACAGGGGGCACTGGAAACACCATATATTTT
cdr3_aa: CASSPGTGGTGNTIYF

d_call: TRBD1
clone_size: NA
j_call: TRBJ2-1
v_call: TRBV5-8
cdr3_nt: TGTGCCAGCAGCTTCCGACAGGGGAGTGAGCAGTTCTTC
cdr3_aa: CASSFRQGSEQFF

d_call: NA
clone_size: NA
j_call: TRBJ1-4
v_call: TRBV21-1
cdr3_nt: TGTGCCAGCATACGACCGGGACAGGGTACGTTACTGGAAAAACTGTTTTTT
cdr3_aa: CASIRPGQGTLLEKLFF

d_call: NA
clone_size: NA
j_call: TRBJ1-3
v_call: TRBV25-1
cdr3_nt: TGTGCCAGCAGTGATGGGGCAGGGCGAGGAAACACCATATATTTT
cdr3_aa: CASSDGAGRGNTIYF

d_call: TRBD1
clone_size: NA
j_call: TRBJ1-2
v_call: TRBV4-2
cdr3_nt: TGTGCCAGCAGCCAAGATAACAGGGGCGGCTATGGCTACACCTTC
cdr3_aa: CASSQDNRGGYGYTF

d_call: NA
clone_size: NA
j_call: TRBJ1-2
v_call: TRBV10-3
cdr3_nt: TGTGCCGCCGGGGCACTCTTAAACTATGGCTACACCTTC
cdr3_aa: CAAGALLNYGYTF

d_call: NA
clone_size: NA
j_call: TRBJ1-6
v_call: TRBV4-2
cdr3_nt: TGTGCCAGCAGCCAGATGGACAGCCAAAGAAATTCACCCCTCCACTTT
cdr3_aa: CASSQMDSQRNSPLHF

d_call: NA
clone_size: NA
j_call: TRBJ2-5
v_call: TRBV5-6
cdr3_nt: TGTGCCAGCAGCTTTCGTACAGCTCAAGAGACCCAGTACTTC
cdr3_aa: CASSFRTAQETQYF

d_call: NA
clone_size: NA
j_call: TRBJ1-1
v_call: TRBV9
cdr3_nt: TGTGCCAGCAGCGTAGCTACGGACGGGGGGGTTGAAGCTTTCTTT
cdr3_aa: CASSVATDGGVEAFF

d_call: TRBD1
clone_size: NA
j_call: TRBJ1-6
v_call: TRBV6-5
cdr3_nt: TGTGCCAGCAGGGGGAGGGACAGTTATAATTCACCCCTCCACTTT
cdr3_aa: CASRGRDSYNSPLHF

d_call: NA
clone_size: NA
j_call: TRBJ1-2
v_call: TRBV24-1
cdr3_nt: TGTGCCACCAGTGCTAAGGGACACCCAGAAAACTATGGCTACACCTTC
cdr3_aa: CATSAKGHPENYGYTF

d_call: TRBD2
clone_size: NA
j_call: TRBJ2-1
v_call: TRBV7-2
cdr3_nt: TGTGCCAGCAGCAACACTTGGGGACGGGGGGTCCACAATGAGCAGTTCTTC
cdr3_aa: CASSNTWGRGVHNEQFF

d_call: TRBD2
clone_size: NA
j_call: TRBJ2-1
v_call: TRBV5-1
cdr3_nt: TGCGCCAGCAGCTTGTCGGGCGGGGGGGTATTCAATGAGCAGTTCTTC
cdr3_aa: CASSLSGGGVFNEQFF

d_call: TRBD1
clone_size: NA
j_call: TRBJ1-4
v_call: TRBV30
cdr3_nt: TGTGCCTGGAGTGTACAGAATCTCAGGGGGACTAATGAAAAACTGTTTTTT
cdr3_aa: CAWSVQNLRGTNEKLFF

d_call: NA
clone_size: NA
j_call: TRBJ2-2
v_call: TRBV19
cdr3_nt: TGTGCCAGTAGTCGCAGTCTTGGTGTGGAGCCCGGGGAGCTGTTTTTT
cdr3_aa: CASSRSLGVEPGELFF

d_call: TRBD1
clone_size: NA
j_call: TRBJ2-7
v_call: TRBV4-1
cdr3_nt: TGCGCCAGCAGCCAAGGGACAGGGGGCGCGTACGAGCAGTACTTC
cdr3_aa: CASSQGTGGAYEQYF

d_call: TRBD1
clone_size: NA
j_call: TRBJ1-4
v_call: TRBV11-2
cdr3_nt: TGTGCCAGCAGGGCCCGGGACAGGGGGGTCCGGGAAAAACTGTTTTTT
cdr3_aa: CASRARDRGVREKLFF

d_call: NA
clone_size: few
j_call: TRBJ2-5
v_call: TRBV15
cdr3_nt: TGTGCCACCAGCAGAAGGAGGTACCAAGAGACCCAGTACTTC
cdr3_aa: CATSRRRYQETQYF

d_call: TRBD1
clone_size: few
j_call: TRBJ1-6
v_call: TRBV2
cdr3_nt: TGTGCCAGCAGCGGACAGGGGAAATCACCCCTCCACTTT
cdr3_aa: CASSGQGKSPLHF

d_call: TRBD1
clone_size: once
j_call: TRBJ1-2
v_call: TRBV6-6
cdr3_nt: TGTGCCAGCAGTTGGGACAGTGGCTACACCTTC
cdr3_aa: CASSWDSGYTF

d_call: NA
clone_size: NA
j_call: TRBJ2-5
v_call: TRBV24-1
cdr3_nt: TGTGCCACCAGTGACTCAGGGATCACCCGCCAAGAGACCCAGTACTTC
cdr3_aa: CATSDSGITRQETQYF

d_call: NA
clone_size: NA
j_call: TRBJ1-2
v_call: TRBV29-1
cdr3_nt: TGCAGCGTTTCCCCCGGAGGTAACTATGGCTACACCTTC
cdr3_aa: CSVSPGGNYGYTF

d_call: TRBD1
clone_size: NA
j_call: TRBJ1-6
v_call: TRBV7-6
cdr3_nt: TGTGCCAGCAGCCGACAGGGGGCCGCTAATTCACCCCTCCACTTT
cdr3_aa: CASSRQGAANSPLHF

d_call: TRBD1
clone_size: NA
j_call: TRBJ2-5
v_call: TRBV29-1
cdr3_nt: TGCAGCGTAGACACGGGACAGGTAGGATCGGAGACCCAGTACTTC
cdr3_aa: CSVDTGQVGSETQYF

d_call: NA
clone_size: NA
j_call: TRBJ2-5
v_call: TRBV28
cdr3_nt: TGTGCCAGCAGATATCGACACGAGCGTTTGGAGACCCAGTACTTC
cdr3_aa: CASRYRHERLETQYF

d_call: NA
clone_size: NA
j_call: TRBJ2-5
v_call: TRBV5-5
cdr3_nt: TGTGCCAGCAGCTTGGAAGCTTCTCTCCAAGAGACCCAGTACTTC
cdr3_aa: CASSLEASLQETQYF

d_call: NA
clone_size: NA
j_call: TRBJ1-3
v_call: TRBV29-1
cdr3_nt: TGCAGCGTTGCAGACACAAACTCTGGAAACACCATATATTTT
cdr3_aa: CSVADTNSGNTIYF

d_call: TRBD1
clone_size: NA
j_call: TRBJ1-1
v_call: TRBV18
cdr3_nt: TGTGCCAGCTCACCCGACGGGACAGGAGCGAACACTGAAGCTTTCTTT
cdr3_aa: CASSPDGTGANTEAFF

d_call: TRBD2
clone_size: NA
j_call: TRBJ2-2
v_call: TRBV4-2
cdr3_nt: TGTGCCAGCAGCCAAGAGACTAGCGGGGCCGGGGAGCTGTTTTTT
cdr3_aa: CASSQETSGAGELFF

d_call: TRBD1
clone_size: NA
j_call: TRBJ1-1
v_call: TRBV5-4
cdr3_nt: TGTGCCAGCAGCTTGGGGGACAGGTTCACTGAAGCTTTCTTT
cdr3_aa: CASSLGDRFTEAFF

d_call: TRBD1
clone_size: NA
j_call: TRBJ1-2
v_call: TRBV6-5
cdr3_nt: TGTGCCAGCAGTAACGTAGGGACAGGGGGACATGGCTACACCTTC
cdr3_aa: CASSNVGTGGHGYTF

d_call: NA
clone_size: NA
j_call: TRBJ1-3
v_call: TRBV12-5
cdr3_nt: TGTGCTAGTGGCCGGATCTCTGGAAACACCATATATTTT
cdr3_aa: CASGRISGNTIYF